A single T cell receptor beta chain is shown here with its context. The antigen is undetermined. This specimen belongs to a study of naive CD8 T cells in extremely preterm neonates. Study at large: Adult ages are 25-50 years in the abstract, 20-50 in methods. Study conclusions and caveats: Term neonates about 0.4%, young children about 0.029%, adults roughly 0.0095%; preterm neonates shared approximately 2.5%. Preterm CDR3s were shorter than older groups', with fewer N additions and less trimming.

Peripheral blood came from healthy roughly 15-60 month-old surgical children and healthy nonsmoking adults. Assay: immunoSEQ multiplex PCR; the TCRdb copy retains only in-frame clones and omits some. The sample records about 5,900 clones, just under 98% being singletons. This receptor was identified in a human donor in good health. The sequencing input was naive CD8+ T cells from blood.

CDR3 residues: CASSEGEDGNQPQHF. The CDR3 DNA is TGTGCCAGTAGTGAAGGGGAGGATGGCAATCAGCCCCAGCATTTT. This chain uses TRBV19 with TRBJ1-5, with D possibly TRBD1 on 5 matching bases. Germline V CDR1 and CDR2: LNHDA, SQIVND (reference sequence). CDR3 size: 15 residues. Trimming pared 5 bases from V and 2 bases from J, leaving 13 bases between.